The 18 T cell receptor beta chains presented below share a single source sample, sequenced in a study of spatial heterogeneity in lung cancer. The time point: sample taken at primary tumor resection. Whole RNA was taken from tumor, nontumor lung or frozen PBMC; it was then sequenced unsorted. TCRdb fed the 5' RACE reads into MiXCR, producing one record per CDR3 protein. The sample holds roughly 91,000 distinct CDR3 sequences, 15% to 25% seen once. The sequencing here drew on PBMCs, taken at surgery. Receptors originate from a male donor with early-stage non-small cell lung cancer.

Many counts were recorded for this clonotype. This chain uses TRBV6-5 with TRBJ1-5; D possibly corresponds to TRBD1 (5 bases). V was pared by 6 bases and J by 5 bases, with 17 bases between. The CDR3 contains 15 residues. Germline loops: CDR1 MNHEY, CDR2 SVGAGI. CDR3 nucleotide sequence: TGTGCCAGCAGACTGACACAGGACGAGGATCAGCCCCAGCATTTT. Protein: CASRLTQDEDQPQHF.

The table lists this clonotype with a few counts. For the CDR3, the DNA is TGTGCCAGCAGTGCTCGTTTGGGACAGTCTAATGAAAAACTGTTTTTT. Translating it yields CASSARLGQSNEKLFF. V gene TRBV2 combines with J gene TRBJ1-4; 7 bases are shared with TRBD1. After removal of 4 bases from V and 3 bases from J, the junction contained 8 bases not matched to a gene. The germline gives CDR1 SNHLY, CDR2 FYNNEI. CDR3 length: 16 residues.

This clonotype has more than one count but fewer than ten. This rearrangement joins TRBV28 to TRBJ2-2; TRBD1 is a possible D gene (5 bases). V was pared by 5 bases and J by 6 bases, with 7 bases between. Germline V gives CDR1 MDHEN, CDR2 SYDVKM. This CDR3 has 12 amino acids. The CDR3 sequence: CASSLRAGELFF. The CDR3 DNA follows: TGTGCCAGCAGTCTCAGGGCCGGGGAGCTGTTTTTT.

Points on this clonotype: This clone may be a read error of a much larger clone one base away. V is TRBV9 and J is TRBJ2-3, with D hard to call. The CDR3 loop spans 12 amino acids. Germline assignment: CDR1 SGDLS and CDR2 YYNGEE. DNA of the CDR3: TGTGCCAGCAGCGTAGATGCCGATATGCAGTATTTT. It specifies CASSVDADMQYF.

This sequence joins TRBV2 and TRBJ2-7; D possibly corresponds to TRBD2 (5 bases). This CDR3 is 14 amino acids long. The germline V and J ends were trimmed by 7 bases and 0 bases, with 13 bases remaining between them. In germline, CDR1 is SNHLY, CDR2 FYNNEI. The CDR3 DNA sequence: TGTGCCAGCAAGATACGGGGAAGCTCCTACGAGCAGTACTTC. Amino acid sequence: CASKIRGSSYEQYF.

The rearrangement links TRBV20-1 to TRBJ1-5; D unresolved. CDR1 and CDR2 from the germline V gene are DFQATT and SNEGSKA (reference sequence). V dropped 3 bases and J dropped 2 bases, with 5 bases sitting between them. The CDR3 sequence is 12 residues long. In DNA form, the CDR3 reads TGCAGTGCTAGCTGGGGCAATCAGCCCCAGCATTTT. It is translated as CSASWGNQPQHF.

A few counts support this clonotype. This CDR3 is CASSFGTAGDEQFF. The CDR3 nucleotides read TGTGCCAGCAGCTTCGGGACAGCTGGGGATGAGCAGTTCTTC. The V call is TRBV5-5, the J call TRBJ2-1, with TRBD1 matching 7 bases. V lost 2 bases, J lost 8 bases, and 7 bases stayed unmatched. This CDR3 is 14 amino acids long. Germline V gene data show CDR1 as SGHKS and CDR2 as YYEKEE (reference sequence).

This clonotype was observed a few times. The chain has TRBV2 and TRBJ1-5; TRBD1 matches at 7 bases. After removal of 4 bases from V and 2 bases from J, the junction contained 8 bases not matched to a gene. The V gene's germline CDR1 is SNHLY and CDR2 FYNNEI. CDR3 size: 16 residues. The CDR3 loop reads CASSGVGGVGNQPQHF. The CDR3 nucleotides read TGTGCCAGCAGTGGGGTAGGGGGCGTTGGCAATCAGCCCCAGCATTTT.

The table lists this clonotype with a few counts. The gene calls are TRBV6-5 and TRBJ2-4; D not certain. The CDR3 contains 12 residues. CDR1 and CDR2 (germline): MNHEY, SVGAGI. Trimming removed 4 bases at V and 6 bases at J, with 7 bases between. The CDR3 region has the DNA TGTGCCAGCAGTTGGGCCTCAAACATTCAGTACTTC. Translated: CASSWASNIQYF.

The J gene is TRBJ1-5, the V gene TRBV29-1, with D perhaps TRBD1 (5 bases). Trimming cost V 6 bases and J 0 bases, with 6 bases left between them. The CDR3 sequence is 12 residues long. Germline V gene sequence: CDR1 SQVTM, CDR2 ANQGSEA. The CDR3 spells CSVGGSNQPQHF. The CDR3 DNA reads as TGCAGCGTGGGGGGTAGCAATCAGCCCCAGCATTTT.

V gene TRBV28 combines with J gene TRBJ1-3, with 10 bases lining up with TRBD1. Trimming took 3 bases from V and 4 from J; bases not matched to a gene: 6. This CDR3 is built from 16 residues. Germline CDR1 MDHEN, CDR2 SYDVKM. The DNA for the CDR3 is TGTGCCAGCAGTTTCGCCGGGACAGGGGAGGGAAACACCATATATTTT. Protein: CASSFAGTGEGNTIYF.

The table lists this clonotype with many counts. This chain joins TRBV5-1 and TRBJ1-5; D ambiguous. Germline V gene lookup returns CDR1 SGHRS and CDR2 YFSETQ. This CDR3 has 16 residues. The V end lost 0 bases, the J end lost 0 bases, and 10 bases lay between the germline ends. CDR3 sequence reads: CASSLDDTHSNQPQHF. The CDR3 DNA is TGCGCCAGCAGCTTGGATGACACCCATAGCAATCAGCCCCAGCATTTT. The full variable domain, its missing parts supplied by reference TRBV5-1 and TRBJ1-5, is KAGVTQTPRYLIKTRGQQVTLSCSPISGHRSVSWYQQTPGQGLQFLFEYFSETQRNKGNFPGRFSGRQFSNSRSEMNVSTLELGDSALYLCASSLDDTHSNQPQHFGDGTRLSIL.

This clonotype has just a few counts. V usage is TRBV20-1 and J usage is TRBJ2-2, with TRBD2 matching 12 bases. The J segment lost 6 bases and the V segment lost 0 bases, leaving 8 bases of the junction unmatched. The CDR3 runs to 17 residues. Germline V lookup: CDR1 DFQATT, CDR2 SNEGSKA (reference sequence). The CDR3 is CSARDELAGGGAGELFF. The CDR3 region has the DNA TGCAGTGCTAGAGATGAACTAGCGGGAGGTGGGGCCGGGGAGCTGTTTTTT.

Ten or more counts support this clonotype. The CDR3 bases are TGTGCCAGCTGTACCGGGACTAACTACAATGAGCAGTTCTTC. This codes for CASCTGTNYNEQFF. This sequence joins TRBV28 and TRBJ2-1; TRBD2 matches at 7 bases. The V segment lost 8 bases and the J segment 3 bases; nucleotides outside the gene matches: 7. Germline-derived CDR1 and CDR2 are MDHEN and SYDVKM. The CDR3 totals 14 residues.

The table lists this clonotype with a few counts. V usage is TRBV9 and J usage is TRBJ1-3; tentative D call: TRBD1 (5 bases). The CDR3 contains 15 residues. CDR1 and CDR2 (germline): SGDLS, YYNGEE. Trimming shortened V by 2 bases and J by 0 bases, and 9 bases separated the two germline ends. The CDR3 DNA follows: TGTGCCAGCAGCGTCTGGGGCCTCTCTGGAAACACCATATATTTT. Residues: CASSVWGLSGNTIYF.

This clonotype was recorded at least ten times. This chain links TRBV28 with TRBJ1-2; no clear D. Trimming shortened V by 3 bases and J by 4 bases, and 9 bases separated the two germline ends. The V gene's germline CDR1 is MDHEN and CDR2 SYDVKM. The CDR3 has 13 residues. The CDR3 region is CASSLPASYGYTF. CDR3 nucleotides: TGTGCCAGCAGTTTGCCTGCAAGCTATGGCTACACCTTC.

CDR3 DNA: TGTGCCAGCAGTTCCTCCGGGACAGCCTACGAGCAGTACTTC. Translation: CASSSSGTAYEQYF. The chain is built from TRBV12-3 or TRBV12-4 and TRBJ2-7, with 7 bases aligning to TRBD1. V dropped 4 bases and J dropped 2; count of bases not matched to a gene: 5. The CDR3 covers 14 residues.

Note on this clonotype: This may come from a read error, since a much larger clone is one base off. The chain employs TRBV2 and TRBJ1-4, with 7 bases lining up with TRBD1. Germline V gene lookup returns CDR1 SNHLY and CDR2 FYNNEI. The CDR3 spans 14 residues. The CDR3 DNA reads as TGTGCCAGCACTGGACAGGCTGCCCGAGAAAAACTGTATTTT. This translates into CASTGQAAREKLYF. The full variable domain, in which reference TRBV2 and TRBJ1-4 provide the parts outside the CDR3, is EPEVTQTPSHQVTQMGQEVILRCVPISNHLYFYWYRQILGQKVEFLVSFYNNEISEKSEIFDDQFSVERPDGSNFTLKIRSTKLEDSAMYFCASTGQAAREKLYFGSGTQLSVL.